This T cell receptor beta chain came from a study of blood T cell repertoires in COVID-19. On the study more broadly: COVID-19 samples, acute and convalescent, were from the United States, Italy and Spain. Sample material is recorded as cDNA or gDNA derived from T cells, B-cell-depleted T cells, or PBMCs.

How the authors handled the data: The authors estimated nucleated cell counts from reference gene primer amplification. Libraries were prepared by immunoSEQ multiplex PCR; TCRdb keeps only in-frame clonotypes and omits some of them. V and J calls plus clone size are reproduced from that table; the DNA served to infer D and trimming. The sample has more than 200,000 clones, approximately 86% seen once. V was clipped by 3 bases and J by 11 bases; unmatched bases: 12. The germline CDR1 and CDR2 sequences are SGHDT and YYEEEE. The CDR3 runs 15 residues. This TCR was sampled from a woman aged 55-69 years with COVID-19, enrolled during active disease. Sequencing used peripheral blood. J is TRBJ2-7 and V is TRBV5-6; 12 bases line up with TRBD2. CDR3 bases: TGTGCCAGCAGCTCACCATCGACTAGCGGGAGCGCCAAGTACTTC. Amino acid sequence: CASSSPSTSGSAKYF.